This T cell receptor beta chain was sequenced during a study of early T cells in non-severe SARS-CoV-2 infection. Attachment of unique molecular identifiers was made to individual cDNA molecules. TCRdb processed the 5' RACE reads anew with MiXCR; each CDR3 protein has one entry. Of roughly 40,000 distinct CDR3 sequences detected, 4.5% to 7.5% appear once; the ten largest clones hold approximately 5%. From germline, CDR1 is LNHDA and CDR2 SQIVND (reference sequence). This CDR3 is built from 13 residues. V trimming: 4 bases; J trimming: 3 bases; junction bases outside the gene matches: 2. In its sample, this clonotype was seen many times.

The V gene is TRBV19, the J gene TRBJ2-5, with 7 bases aligning to TRBD1. Material for sequencing was whole blood. The TCR comes from an adult who was a healthcare worker with PCR-confirmed SARS-CoV-2 infection or an uninfected control (not recorded which). The CDR3 is CASSTDREETQYF. CDR3 bases: TGTGCCAGTAGTACAGACAGGGAAGAGACCCAGTACTTC.